These 27 T cell receptor beta chains share one sample of origin, sequenced in a study of shared clonotypes between healthy human individuals. CD8 cells classed as naive were CD45RO-negative and positively selected for CCR7, excluding terminally differentiated effector memory CD45RA+ cells. Using immunoSEQ multiplex PCR, the repertoire was profiled, and TCRdb retains in-frame clones only, with some absent. This sample has about 2.1 million clones; roughly 93% occur once, and the top ten carry around 1.8%. Input material: naive CD8+ T cells from PBMCs. The source of these receptors is a man between 18 and 35 years old in good health. Some clones in this sample may be carry-over from other donors' samples.

The chain combines TRBV27 with TRBJ1-2; TRBD1 matches at 8 bases. In germline, CDR1 is MNHEY, CDR2 SMNVEV (reference sequence). V lost 5 bases, J lost 2 bases, and 7 bases stayed unmatched. CDR3 length: 15 amino acids. The CDR3 DNA sequence: TGTGCCAGCAGTCCAAGCCGGACAGGGAACTATGGCTACACCTTC. It codes for CASSPSRTGNYGYTF.

The V call is TRBV6-1, the J call TRBJ1-1; 10 bases fit TRBD1. Germline-derived CDR1 and CDR2 are MNHNS and SASEGT. V lost 3 bases, J lost 1 base, and 2 bases stayed unmatched. CDR3 length: 15 amino acids. CDR3 coding DNA: TGTGCCAGCAGTGAGGGACAGGGGAGGAACACTGAAGCTTTCTTT. This encodes CASSEGQGRNTEAFF.

The gene calls are TRBV19 and TRBJ2-1; D possibly corresponds to TRBD2 (5 bases). The CDR3 consists of 15 residues. From germline, CDR1 is LNHDA and CDR2 SQIVND (reference sequence). V lost 11 bases to trimming and J lost 0 bases, with 17 bases between them. CDR3 in amino acids: CASLAAGDSYNEQFF. The CDR3 DNA reads as TGTGCCTCCTTAGCTGCCGGGGACTCCTACAATGAGCAGTTCTTC.

The chain combines TRBV27 with TRBJ2-7, with 9 bases identical to TRBD1. The V gene's germline CDR1 is MNHEY and CDR2 SMNVEV (reference sequence). Trimming removed 7 bases from V and 3 bases from J; junction bases left unmatched: 7. The CDR3 has 14 amino acids. CDR3 amino acids: CASTEGQGGYEQYF. The CDR3 bases are TGTGCCAGCACCGAGGGACAGGGAGGCTACGAGCAGTACTTC.

The chain carries TRBV7-3 and TRBJ2-7; TRBD1 matches 7 bases. Germline CDR1 reads SGHTA; CDR2 reads FQGTGA. V was pared by 0 bases and J by 0 bases, with 5 bases of the junction left unmatched. The CDR3 runs 16 residues. CDR3 sequence (DNA): TGTGCCAGCAGCTTAACGCCGAACAGGGGCTCCTACGAGCAGTACTTC. Translation: CASSLTPNRGSYEQYF.

The chain has TRBV30 and TRBJ1-2; D is uncertain. The ends were cut back, 1 base at V and 8 bases at J, with 11 bases in the middle. Germline lookup yields CDR1 GTSNPN and CDR2 SVGIG (reference sequence). The CDR3 contains 12 residues. CDR3 sequence: CAWSGKVWGYTF. The CDR3 DNA reads as TGTGCCTGGAGTGGGAAGGTCTGGGGCTACACCTTC.

J is TRBJ2-7 and V is TRBV6-6; maybe TRBD1 (5 bases). The length of the CDR3 is 14 residues. From germline, CDR1 is MNHNY and CDR2 SVGAGI (reference sequence). Trimming removed 6 bases at V and 0 bases at J, with 12 bases between. CDR3 sequence reads: CASSPPGSSYEQYF. In DNA form, the CDR3 reads TGTGCCAGCAGCCCGCCAGGGTCCTCCTACGAGCAGTACTTC.

As regards this clone: The sample holds other DNA sequences that translate to the same CDR3. The chain couples TRBV20-1 to TRBJ2-1, with no clear D. Germline assignment: CDR1 DFQATT and CDR2 SNEGSKA (reference sequence). This CDR3 spans 11 amino acids. Trimming removed 3 bases from V and 9 bases from J, with 9 bases in between. The CDR3 region has the DNA TGCAGTGCTAGGACTTCGGGTGAGCAGTTCTTC. Translation: CSARTSGEQFF.

This chain uses TRBV4-1 with TRBJ1-4; no firm D call. The CDR3 extends over 18 amino acids. Germline CDR1 and CDR2: MGHRA and YSYEKL. The V end was cut by 0 bases, the J end by 5 bases, with 19 bases between. CDR3 sequence (DNA): TGCGCCAGCAGCCAAGACGCCAAACTGAGTCTCCCCAATGAAAAACTGTTTTTT. Translating it yields CASSQDAKLSLPNEKLFF.

The chain links TRBV30 to TRBJ2-2, with D perhaps TRBD2 (6 bases). Germline V gene data show CDR1 as GTSNPN and CDR2 as SVGIG (reference sequence). V was clipped by 7 bases and J by 5 bases, with 20 bases between them. The CDR3 is made up of 15 amino acids. The DNA for the CDR3 is TGTGCCTACGGAGGGGATCATGAGGGGACCGGGGAGCTGTTTTTT. Residues: CAYGGDHEGTGELFF.

V gene TRBV5-1 combines with J gene TRBJ2-7; TRBD2 aligns across 7 bases. V dropped 4 bases and J dropped 2; count of bases not matched to a gene: 3. The CDR3 runs 13 residues. Looked up from germline, CDR1 is SGHRS and CDR2 is YFSETQ. The CDR3 loop reads CASSQGTTYEQYF. In DNA form, the CDR3 reads TGCGCCAGCAGCCAAGGGACTACCTACGAGCAGTACTTC.

J is TRBJ2-7 and V is TRBV19, with 8 bases aligning to TRBD2. Losses at the gene ends were 6 bases for V and 5 bases for J; bases not matched to a gene: 6. In germline, CDR1 is LNHDA, CDR2 SQIVND (reference sequence). The CDR3 runs to 13 residues. In DNA form, the CDR3 reads TGTGCCAGTAGCGGGAGGGCCTTCGACGAGCAGTACTTC. This gives the protein CASSGRAFDEQYF.

This clone was counted a single time. V usage is TRBV7-6 and J usage is TRBJ2-7, with TRBD2 matching over 13 bases. The CDR3 extends over 15 amino acids. CDR1 SGHVS and CDR2 FNYEAQ come from the germline V gene. Trimming cost V 5 bases and J 7 bases; bases outside gene matches: 8. The CDR3 spells CASSPWTSGSGEQYF. The DNA of the CDR3 is TGTGCCAGCAGCCCATGGACTAGCGGGAGTGGTGAGCAGTACTTC.

The chain is built from TRBV14 and TRBJ1-3, with D hard to call. V lost 1 base and J lost 0, with 16 bases in between. Germline V gene lookup returns CDR1 SGHDN and CDR2 FVKESK. The CDR3 runs 18 residues. CDR3: CASSQASITSTSGNTIYF. In nucleotides, the CDR3 is TGTGCCAGCAGCCAAGCGTCAATCACTTCTACCTCTGGAAACACCATATATTTT.

The J gene is TRBJ2-7, the V gene TRBV7-9, with a possible D match to TRBD1 (6 bases). There are 14 residues in the CDR3. V shed 4 bases and J shed 0 bases, with 10 bases lying between them. Germline V CDR1 and CDR2: SEHNR, FQNEAQ (reference sequence). CDR3 residues: CASSYRDNSYEQYF. In DNA form, the CDR3 reads TGTGCCAGCAGCTATCGGGACAACTCCTACGAGCAGTACTTC.

The CDR3 sequence is CASSDSEQFF. CDR3 bases: TGTGCCAGCAGCGACTCGGAGCAGTTCTTC. This rearrangement joins TRBV7-8 to TRBJ2-1; D unresolved. Per the germline V gene, CDR1 is SGHVS and CDR2 is FQNEAQ. This CDR3 is built from 10 residues. V was cut by 5 bases and J by 10 bases, with 6 bases left in between. The full variable domain, in which reference TRBV7-8 and TRBJ2-1 provide the parts outside the CDR3, is GAGVSQSPRYKVAKRGQDVALRCDPISGHVSLFWYQQALGQGPEFLTYFQNEAQLDKSGLPSDRFFAERPEGSVSTLKIQRTQQEDSAVYLCASSDSEQFFGPGTRLTVL.

This clone was observed a single time. The chain carries TRBV11-1 and TRBJ2-7; D perhaps matches TRBD2 (6 bases). Germline V lookup: CDR1 SGHAT, CDR2 FQDESV (reference sequence). V dropped 1 base and J dropped 0 bases, with 10 bases sitting between them. The CDR3 has 15 residues. The CDR3 bases are TGTGCCAGCAGCTTAGGGGGAGGAGCCTCCTACGAGCAGTACTTC. This encodes CASSLGGGASYEQYF.

This clone was detected only once. The gene calls are TRBV29-1 and TRBJ2-1, with a tentative D call TRBD2 (6 bases). Germline V gene lookup returns CDR1 SQVTM and CDR2 ANQGSEA. The CDR3 is made up of 15 amino acids. Trimming took 7 bases from V and 0 from J, leaving 16 bases between them. The CDR3 loop reads CSAIGPGSSYNEQFF. The CDR3 coding sequence is TGCAGCGCCATAGGACCCGGGAGCTCCTACAATGAGCAGTTCTTC.

As to this clone: Distinct nucleotide sequences in the sample also encode this CDR3. The chain employs TRBV5-1 and TRBJ1-2, with D perhaps matching TRBD1 (6 bases). Trimming shortened V by 4 bases and J by 3 bases, and 10 bases separated the two germline ends. This CDR3 has 13 amino acids. CDR1 SGHRS and CDR2 YFSETQ come from the germline V gene. CDR3 nucleotides: TGCGCCAGCAGCACAGGGACCGACTATGGCTACACCTTC. This gives the protein CASSTGTDYGYTF.

The chain carries TRBV19 and TRBJ2-1; 8 bases map to TRBD1. Germline V gives CDR1 LNHDA, CDR2 SQIVND (reference sequence). Unmatched junction bases numbered 3, after V lost 5 bases and J lost 0 bases. The CDR3 totals 15 residues. The DNA of the CDR3 is TGTGCCAGTAGTCGGGGGACAGGCTCCTACAATGAGCAGTTCTTC. Protein product: CASSRGTGSYNEQFF.

This chain joins TRBV9 and TRBJ2-5; 7 bases align to TRBD2. Germline V lookup: CDR1 SGDLS, CDR2 YYNGEE. The J segment lost 7 bases and the V segment lost 4 bases, leaving 16 bases of the junction unmatched. The CDR3 contains 16 residues. CDR3 sequence: CASSLTPSGMTGTQYF. CDR3 nucleotides: TGTGCCAGCAGCCTTACGCCCAGCGGGATGACTGGGACCCAGTACTTC. The entire variable domain, with the rest obtained from reference TRBV9 and TRBJ2-5, is as follows: DSGVTQTPKHLITATGQRVTLRCSPRSGDLSVYWYQQSLDQGLQFLIQYYNGEERAKGNILERFSAQQFPDLHSELNLSSLELGDSALYFCASSLTPSGMTGTQYFGPGTRLLVL.

V and J are TRBV27 and TRBJ2-7; the D gene is possibly TRBD2 (6 bases). The germline V gene encodes CDR1 MNHEY and CDR2 SMNVEV (reference sequence). Trimming removed 6 bases from V and 5 bases from J, with 17 bases in between. This CDR3 comprises 14 residues. CDR3 sequence reads: CASRFQGGPHEQYF. In DNA form, the CDR3 reads TGTGCCAGCAGGTTTCAGGGAGGTCCTCACGAGCAGTACTTC.

This rearrangement joins TRBV5-6 to TRBJ1-4; tentative D call: TRBD1 (6 bases). Germline V lookup: CDR1 SGHDT, CDR2 YYEEEE. The CDR3 totals 15 residues. Deletions cut 1 base from V and 4 bases from J, with 11 bases between. CDR3 DNA sequence: TGTGCCAGCAGCTTGAGGGGGGCCTTTAATGAAAAACTGTTTTTT. Encoded protein: CASSLRGAFNEKLFF.

This sequence joins TRBV7-8 and TRBJ2-3; D gene ambiguous. CDR3 size: 13 residues. The V gene's germline CDR1 is SGHVS and CDR2 FQNEAQ. V was shortened by 3 bases and J by 4 bases, with 8 bases between the two germline ends. The CDR3 DNA sequence: TGTGCCAGCAGCTTGAATCTTGCAGATACGCAGTATTTT. Protein product: CASSLNLADTQYF.

The J gene is TRBJ2-1, the V gene TRBV27; 11 bases line up with TRBD2. J lost 5 bases, V lost 2 bases, and 5 bases had no gene match. The germline V gene encodes CDR1 MNHEY and CDR2 SMNVEV (reference sequence). The length of the CDR3 is 16 residues. This CDR3 reads CASSLRLAGWNNEQFF. The CDR3 DNA is TGTGCCAGCAGTTTAAGACTAGCGGGATGGAACAATGAGCAGTTCTTC.

V is TRBV5-6 and J is TRBJ2-3; no definite D call. Germline V gives CDR1 SGHDT, CDR2 YYEEEE. This CDR3 is built from 13 residues. V gave up 0 bases and J gave up 5 bases, with 7 bases separating them. CDR3 in DNA: TGTGCCAGCAGCTTGGAAGAAGAAGATACGCAGTATTTT. As protein: CASSLEEEDTQYF.

The gene calls are TRBV4-2 and TRBJ1-4, with D uncertain. Germline V CDR1 and CDR2: LGHNA, YNFKEQ. This CDR3 comprises 12 residues. Deletions cut 2 bases from V and 8 bases from J, with 6 bases between. The CDR3 is CASSQIGEKLFF. DNA of the CDR3: TGTGCCAGCAGCCAAATAGGGGAAAAACTGTTTTTT.